This T cell receptor (beta chain) was recorded in a study of blood T cell repertoires in COVID-19. The germline V gene encodes CDR1 SGHDT and CDR2 YYEEEE. The CDR3 contains 11 residues. V dropped 4 bases and J dropped 2 bases, with 4 bases sitting between them. Under the authors' procedure: Nucleated cell counts were estimated from reference gene primer amplification. Assay used: immunoSEQ multiplex PCR; TCRdb lists only in-frame clones, some missing. V and J calls and clone size are copied from that table; D and trimming were computed from the DNA. The sample holds some 210,000 clones, roughly 90% seen once.

Sequenced input: peripheral blood. The chain links TRBV5-6 to TRBJ2-7; D gene ambiguous. This receptor was identified in a man in his fifties or sixties who had recovered from COVID-19. The CDR3 loop reads CASSRAYEQYF. In DNA, the CDR3 is TGTGCCAGCAGCCGAGCCTACGAGCAGTACTTC.